This is a list of T cell receptor beta chains from one sample in a study of blood T cell repertoires in COVID-19. Measured with immunoSEQ multiplex PCR; TCRdb has only the in-frame clones, and not every one. Of roughly 100,000 clones detected, roughly 90% appear once; the ten largest clones hold approximately 17%. The material sequenced was peripheral blood. The receptors here all came from a woman of 80 years or more in a cohort sampled during active COVID-19. The CDR3 runs from the conserved cysteine through the conserved F or W. A D gene is named only where the DNA matches it firmly. Expanded clones get a size class; other rows say once, few or many, or leave the size out.

TRBJ2-5 TRBV21-1 once NA TGTGCCAGCGGCACCGGGACAGAGATTACCCAAGAGACCCAGTACTTC CASGTGTEITQETQYF
TRBJ2-1 TRBV5-1 NA TRBD2 TGCGCCAGCAGCTTGTCGGGGGGGACGGTATACAATGAGCAGTTCTTC CASSLSGGTVYNEQFF
TRBJ2-4 TRBV2 NA TRBD2 TGTGCCAGCAGTGAAGCGGGAGGGCTCCCCAAAAACATTCAGTACTTC CASSEAGGLPKNIQYF
TRBJ2-5 TRBV11-3 NA NA TGTGCCAGCAGCCCCCGCAGGGGCGATAAAGAGACCCAGTACTTC CASSPRRGDKETQYF
TRBJ2-1 TRBV6-2/TRBV6-3 NA TRBD2 TGTGCCAGCAGTCAAAGTAGCGGGGGCCTTTACAATGAGCAGTTCTTC CASSQSSGGLYNEQFF
TRBJ1-5 TRBV30 NA NA TGTGCCTGGGCCAGGGATACGAGCAATCAGCCCCAGCATTTT CAWARDTSNQPQHF
TRBJ2-1 TRBV11-3 NA NA TGTGCCAGCAGCTTAACGGAGGGCCCCTACAATGAGCAGTTCTTC CASSLTEGPYNEQFF
TRBJ1-1 TRBV5-4 NA TRBD1 TGTGCCAGCAGCTCCGGGACAGACATGAACACTGAAGCTTTCTTT CASSSGTDMNTEAFF
TRBJ2-1 TRBV6-4 once TRBD2 TGTGCCAGCAGCTTAGGGACTAGCGGGCCCTTTCGGGATGAGCAGTTCTTC CASSLGTSGPFRDEQFF
TRBJ1-1 TRBV7-9 few NA TGTGCCAGCAGCTTAGATGGGACATCGAGGGCTTACACTGAAGCTTTCTTT CASSLDGTSRAYTEAFF
TRBJ1-3 TRBV12-3/TRBV12-4 NA NA TGTGCCAGCAGTTTAAGGGCAGGGGACACCATATATTTT CASSLRAGDTIYF
TRBJ2-1 TRBV5-4 NA TRBD1 TGTGCCAGCAGCTTGGGACAGGGGGCGGCAGGTGAGCAGTTCTTC CASSLGQGAAGEQFF
TRBJ2-5 TRBV24-1 NA TRBD1 TGTGCCACCAGTGACCGGACAGGGATTGGGACCCAGTACTTC CATSDRTGIGTQYF
TRBJ2-7 TRBV24-1 NA NA TGTGCCACCAGAGCTGGCGAGGGAGGTACCTACGAGCAGTACTTC CATRAGEGGTYEQYF
TRBJ2-5 TRBV6-6 NA TRBD2 TGTGAAGAGTCTAGCGGGGACCACATCAGGAAAGAGACCCAGTACTTC CEESSGDHIRKETQYF
TRBJ2-4 TRBV28 NA TRBD2 TGTGCCAGCAGTTCCCCCAGCGATGGTAGCGGGAGGTGGGGGGAACTAGCCAAAAACATTCAGTACTTC CASSSPSDGSGRWGELAKNIQYF
TRBJ1-5 TRBV24-1 NA NA TGTGCCACCAGCAGGCCCAATCAGCCCCAGCATTTT CATSRPNQPQHF
TRBJ2-4 TRBV9 NA NA TGTGCCAGCAGCGGCGGGAATGCCAAAAACATTCAGTACTTC CASSGGNAKNIQYF
TRBJ2-1 TRBV6-6 NA TRBD2 TGTGCCAGCAGTACTGGGAGCGGGACCTCCTACAATGAGCAGTTCTTC CASSTGSGTSYNEQFF
TRBJ1-1 TRBV5-1 NA TRBD1 TGCGCCAGCAGCGCGATACAGGGGTCCTTGGGTAGCACTGAAGCTTTCTTT CASSAIQGSLGSTEAFF
TRBJ2-7 TRBV7-2 few NA TGTGCCAGCAGCAGATCAGGGCGGCAGTACTTC CASSRSGRQYF
TRBJ2-1 TRBV4-1 NA NA TGCGCCAGCAGCCTGGGAGGAAGCTCCTACAATGAGCAGTTCTTC CASSLGGSSYNEQFF
TRBJ2-3 TRBV5-6 NA TRBD1 TGTGCCAGCAGCTTGGGAGGGGGCGGCGCAGATACGCAGTATTTT CASSLGGGGADTQYF
TRBJ1-5 TRBV19 NA TRBD1 TGTGCCAGTAGTACTCGACAGGGGGCTTCTCAGCCCCAGCATTTT CASSTRQGASQPQHF
TRBJ2-3 TRBV6-5 NA NA TGTGCCAGCAGTTACGGGGGGGCTCAGGGCACAGATACGCAGTATTTT CASSYGGAQGTDTQYF
TRBJ1-3 TRBV24-1 NA NA TGTGCCACCAGTGACCGGGGTGGACAGACCTCTGGAAACACCATATATTTT CATSDRGGQTSGNTIYF
TRBJ1-1 TRBV30 NA TRBD1 TGTGCCTGGGCTCACCGGGACAGGGGGCAGGCTGAAGCTTTCTTT CAWAHRDRGQAEAFF
TRBJ2-7 TRBV28 NA TRBD1 TGTGCCAGCAGGACCGGGACAGCCAGCTCCTACGAGCAGTACTTC CASRTGTASSYEQYF
TRBJ2-1 TRBV7-9 NA NA TGTGCCAGCACCAACGGACAGTTGAATATCAATGAGCAGTTCTTC CASTNGQLNINEQFF
TRBJ2-5 TRBV19 NA TRBD2 TGTGCCAGTAGTCCTCGTGGTAGCGGGGGGGTAAAAGAGACCCAGTACTTC CASSPRGSGGVKETQYF
TRBJ2-1 TRBV20-1 NA TRBD1 TGCAGTGCTGGTGACGTTACCCGGGGACAGGGCTACAATGAGCAGTTCTTC CSAGDVTRGQGYNEQFF
TRBJ2-3 TRBV10-1 NA NA TGCGCCAGCAGTGGGTCAAGCGGAGGCCGCCCAGATACGCAGTATTTT CASSGSSGGRPDTQYF
TRBJ2-7 TRBV7-9 NA NA TGTGCCAGCAGCTTAGTGCTGTCCCACAATTCGTACTTC CASSLVLSHNSYF
TRBJ2-1 TRBV6-4 NA TRBD2 TGTGCCAGCCAACCCGGACGAGCGGGGGGACACTACAATGAGCAGTTCTTC CASQPGRAGGHYNEQFF
TRBJ2-1 TRBV7-9 NA NA TGTGCCAGCAGCCAACCTGCGGCGGAAAACTACAATGAGCAGTTCTTC CASSQPAAENYNEQFF
TRBJ2-7 TRBV28 NA TRBD2 TGTGCCAGCACTAACCCAGGGGTAGCGGGAGACTACGAGCAGTACTTC CASTNPGVAGDYEQYF
TRBJ2-5 TRBV27 NA TRBD2 TGTGCCAGCAGGCTAGCGGGTCTTGAGACCCAGTACTTC CASRLAGLETQYF
TRBJ1-1 TRBV29-1 few TRBD1 TGCAGCGCCCGACAGGGGAGACGGAACACTGAAGCTTTCTTT CSARQGRRNTEAFF
TRBJ1-1 TRBV4-2 once NA TGTGCCAGCAGCCAAGATGGGACAATGAACACTGAAGCTTTCTTT CASSQDGTMNTEAFF
TRBJ2-3 TRBV3-1/TRBV3-2 NA NA TGTGCCAGCAGCCAAGTTTATAGCGGAAAACAACTCACAGATACGCAGTATTTT CASSQVYSGKQLTDTQYF
TRBJ2-7 TRBV29-1 NA NA TGCAGCGTTGAAGACAGGGGTTACGAGCAGTACTTC CSVEDRGYEQYF
TRBJ2-3 TRBV5-6 NA NA TGTGCCAGCAGCTTTCCAAGCACAGATACGCAGTATTTT CASSFPSTDTQYF
TRBJ2-1 TRBV3-1/TRBV3-2 NA NA TGTGCCAGCAGCCAAAAAAGGGTCACGGGGAATGAGCAGTTCTTC CASSQKRVTGNEQFF
TRBJ2-1 TRBV27 NA NA TGTGCCAGCAGTTTTCGGGATTCCTTCTACAATGAGCAGTTCTTC CASSFRDSFYNEQFF
TRBJ2-3 TRBV24-1 NA NA TGTGCCACCAGCGAGGGGGGGAGGACAGATACGCAGTATTTT CATSEGGRTDTQYF
TRBJ2-7 TRBV11-2 NA TRBD1 TGTGCCAGCAGCTTCGCGTCCTCGGTTTCGGGACAGGGGGACTACGAGCAGTACTTC CASSFASSVSGQGDYEQYF
TRBJ2-7 TRBV19 NA TRBD2 TGTGCCAGTACCGCGGGGGGGCTAGCCCCACGTGGGGAGCAGTACTTC CASTAGGLAPRGEQYF
TRBJ1-5 TRBV27 NA NA TGTGCCAGCAGTTCCCAGGGTAGCAATCAGCCCCAGCATTTT CASSSQGSNQPQHF
TRBJ2-1 TRBV5-4 NA TRBD1 TGTGCCAGCAGCTTGGTGGGGACAGGGACGAATGAGCAGTTCTTC CASSLVGTGTNEQFF
TRBJ1-2 TRBV6-2/TRBV6-3 NA TRBD1 TGTGCCAGCAGTTGGGGACAGGGAGACTATGGCTACACCTTC CASSWGQGDYGYTF
TRBJ1-2 TRBV28 once TRBD1 TGTGCCAGCAGGCGACAGGGGGCAAACTATGGCTACACCTTC CASRRQGANYGYTF
TRBJ2-1 TRBV14 NA NA TGTGCCAGCAGCCAACTATCCGAGCAGTTCTTC CASSQLSEQFF
TRBJ2-2 TRBV6-5 NA NA TGTGCCAGCAGTTACTCTGGGGGCTCGAACACCGGGGAGCTGTTTTTT CASSYSGGSNTGELFF
TRBJ1-2 TRBV15 NA TRBD1 TGTGCCACCAGCATGGACAGGGGGAACTATGGCTACACCTTC CATSMDRGNYGYTF
TRBJ2-5 TRBV19 NA TRBD2 TGTGCCAGCTCTAGCCTGGGGGGGACTTCCCAAGAGACCCAGTACTTC CASSSLGGTSQETQYF